Listed below are T cell receptor beta chains from one sample, sequenced in a study of regulatory T cells in long-lasting Graves disease. TCRdb re-analysed the multiplex PCR reads in MiXCR, keeping a single row per CDR3 protein. The sample holds roughly 440,000 distinct CDR3 sequences, less than 20% seen once. The same sample was also studied in work on T cells in Graves' hyperthyroidism and ophthalmopathy.

The specimen comprised peripheral blood mononuclear cells (PBMCs), sampled at new diagnosis, from a patient treated with antithyroid drugs. These receptors all stem from a young woman with Graves disease. The CDR3 runs from the conserved cysteine through the conserved F or W. Fields, in order: J gene, D gene, clone size, V gene, CDR3 protein, CDR3 DNA. A D gene is named only where the DNA matches it firmly. Not every row has a clone size; where given, it reads once, few, many or a size class.

>TRBJ2-7|TRBD1|.|TRBV28
CASSPWTGTHEQYF
TGTGCCAGCAGTCCCTGGACAGGGACCCACGAGCAGTACTTC
>TRBJ2-2|.|.|TRBV24-1
CATSGISRPNTGELFF
TGTGCCACCAGTGGTATCTCTAGGCCCAACACCGGGGAGCTGTTTTTT
>TRBJ1-4|.|.|TRBV15
CATSSKLGLTEEKLFF
TGTGCCACCAGCAGTAAATTGGGCCTAACGGAGGAAAAACTGTTTTTT
>TRBJ2-3|.|many|TRBV7-6
CASSLGVRPTDTQYF
TGTGCCAGCAGCTTAGGGGTTAGACCCACAGATACGCAGTATTTT
>TRBJ2-1|.|many|TRBV2
CASSELSSYNEQFF
TGTGCCAGCAGTGAACTCAGCTCCTACAATGAGCAGTTCTTC
>TRBJ1-1|.|many|TRBV28
CASSLTPRTGKAFF
TGTGCCAGCAGTTTAACCCCCAGGACGGGTAAAGCTTTCTTT
>TRBJ1-2|TRBD1|once|TRBV19
CASSRTGEGYGYTF
TGTGCCAGTAGCCGGACAGGGGAGGGCTATGGCTACACCTTC
>TRBJ1-5|.|many|TRBV27
CASTGVAGSNQPQHF
TGTGCCAGCACCGGTGTGGCTGGTAGCAATCAGCCCCAGCATTTT
>TRBJ1-5|.|many|TRBV27
CASSFGRVQPQHF
TGTGCCAGCAGTTTTGGGAGGGTTCAGCCCCAGCATTTT
>TRBJ2-5|.|few|TRBV12-3/TRBV12-4
CASSFVFGPVETQYF
TGTGCCAGCAGTTTTGTCTTTGGACCCGTGGAGACCCAGTACTTC
>TRBJ1-3|TRBD1|few|TRBV6-1
CASRLGTASGNTIYF
TGTGCCAGCAGATTAGGGACAGCCTCTGGAAACACCATATATTTT
>TRBJ2-2|TRBD1|.|TRBV6-4
CASRRNRGNTGELFF
TGTGCCAGCAGACGCAACAGGGGGAACACCGGGGAGCTGTTTTTT
>TRBJ2-5|.|many|TRBV12-3/TRBV12-4
CASSLGSLESQYF
TGTGCCAGCAGCCTAGGGTCACTAGAGTCCCAGTACTTC
>TRBJ1-5|.|many|TRBV28
CASSLFGNQPQHF
TGTGCCAGCAGTTTATTCGGGAATCAGCCCCAGCATTTT
>TRBJ2-1|.|many|TRBV18
CASSRIQGSSYNEQFF
TGTGCCAGCTCACGAATCCAGGGCAGCTCCTACAATGAGCAGTTCTTC
>TRBJ2-1|TRBD2|many|TRBV20-1
CSADRRTSGRNNEQFF
TGCAGTGCTGACCGTCGGACTAGCGGGAGAAACAATGAGCAGTTCTTC
>TRBJ2-3|.|.|TRBV18
CASSPLEVTPSTDTQYF
TGTGCCAGCTCACCATTGGAGGTCACACCAAGCACAGATACGCAGTATTTT
>TRBJ2-1|TRBD1|.|TRBV19
CASSITLTGDSYNEQFF
TGTGCCAGTAGTATAACCCTGACAGGGGATTCCTACAATGAGCAGTTCTTC
>TRBJ2-7|TRBD1|.|TRBV28
CASIPSAGTGTYEQYF
TGTGCCAGCATTCCATCCGCCGGGACAGGAACCTACGAGCAGTACTTC
>TRBJ2-5|.|many|TRBV28
CASSPPGFSQYF
TGTGCCAGCAGTCCTCCAGGGTTTAGCCAGTACTTC
>TRBJ2-7|.|.|TRBV24-1
CATSDPRGARPYEQYF
TGTGCCACCAGTGACCCCCGGGGGGCTAGACCCTACGAGCAGTACTTC
>TRBJ2-1|.|few|TRBV14
CASSQGRTYNEQFF
TGTGCCAGCAGCCAGGGCAGGACATACAATGAGCAGTTCTTC
>TRBJ2-1|TRBD1|many|TRBV28
CASSYDRGLFGSYNEQFF
TGTGCCAGCAGCTACGACAGGGGGCTTTTTGGGTCCTACAATGAGCAGTTCTTC
>TRBJ2-2|.|.|TRBV5-1
CASGGGRTGELFF
TGCGCCAGCGGGGGAGGCCGCACCGGGGAGCTGTTTTTT
>TRBJ2-2|.|.|TRBV13
CASKASTGELFF
TGTGCCAGCAAAGCGAGTACCGGGGAGCTGTTTTTT
>TRBJ2-1|.|many|TRBV7-9
CASSQTWGENEQFF
TGTGCCAGCAGTCAGACGTGGGGGGAGAATGAGCAGTTCTTC
>TRBJ2-3|.|few|TRBV5-4
CASSFPFPDSADTQYF
TGTGCCAGCAGCTTCCCGTTCCCCGATAGCGCAGATACGCAGTATTTT
>TRBJ1-2|.|many|TRBV2
CASSEALGGWRYTF
TGTGCCAGCAGTGAAGCCTTGGGGGGATGGCGCTACACCTTC
>TRBJ2-3|.|many|TRBV12-3/TRBV12-4
CASKADTDTQYF
TGTGCCAGCAAAGCGGACACAGATACGCAGTATTTT
>TRBJ1-1|.|.|TRBV19
CASSKVSPTEAFF
TGTGCCAGTAGCAAAGTAAGCCCCACTGAAGCTTTCTTT
>TRBJ2-1|.|many|TRBV6-1
CASWGSGDYNEQFF
TGTGCCAGCTGGGGTTCGGGAGACTACAATGAGCAGTTCTTC
>TRBJ2-7|TRBD1|.|TRBV7-9
CASSLGQGDLYEQYF
TGTGCCAGCAGCTTAGGACAGGGGGATCTCTACGAGCAGTACTTC
>TRBJ2-1|.|many|TRBV27
CASAQYPAGESYNEQFF
TGTGCCAGCGCCCAGTATCCAGCAGGGGAATCCTACAATGAGCAGTTCTTC
>TRBJ2-1|TRBD2|few|TRBV19
CASSNGLAEYNEQFF
TGTGCCAGTAGTAATGGACTAGCGGAATACAATGAGCAGTTCTTC
>TRBJ1-1|.|many|TRBV9
CASSVDVQVTEAFF
TGTGCCAGCAGCGTAGACGTACAGGTAACTGAAGCTTTCTTT
>TRBJ1-1|.|few|TRBV29-1
CSSSMNTEAFF
TGCAGCTCCTCCATGAACACTGAAGCTTTCTTT
>TRBJ2-7|.|many|TRBV28
CASSPTTRTYEQYF
TGTGCCAGCAGTCCCACTACTAGGACCTACGAGCAGTACTTC
>TRBJ2-3|TRBD2|once|TRBV11-2
CASSLCLAGDTQYF
TGTGCCAGCAGCTTATGTCTAGCGGGAGATACGCAGTATTTT
>TRBJ2-1|.|.|TRBV20-1
CGARDSARAYNEQFF
TGCGGTGCTAGAGATTCCGCTAGGGCTTACAATGAGCAGTTCTTC
>TRBJ2-1|TRBD2|many|TRBV11-2
CASSPRVKLGLAGVNEQFF
TGTGCCAGCAGCCCCCGGGTAAAACTTGGACTAGCGGGCGTCAATGAGCAGTTCTTC
>TRBJ2-1|.|.|TRBV6-1
CASRGTLSSYNEQFF
TGTGCCAGCAGGGGTACCTTGAGCTCCTACAATGAGCAGTTCTTC
>TRBJ2-7|.|many|TRBV12-3/TRBV12-4
CASSSDLPLSVLYF
TGTGCCAGCAGTTCAGATTTGCCGCTTAGCGTATTATACTTC
>TRBJ2-7|TRBD1|.|TRBV6-5
CASSSPGTGNYEQYF
TGTGCCAGCAGTTCGCCCGGGACAGGGAACTACGAGCAGTACTTC
>TRBJ2-1|TRBD1|.|TRBV6-1
CASSIPGQGPNYNEQFF
TGTGCCAGCAGCATACCCGGACAGGGCCCGAACTACAATGAGCAGTTCTTC
>TRBJ2-1|.|many|TRBV7-9
CASNKQGGEQFF
TGTGCCAGCAATAAACAGGGCGGTGAGCAGTTCTTC
>TRBJ1-5|.|few|TRBV28
CASSLRLGNGNQPQHF
TGTGCCAGCAGTTTAAGGTTGGGGAACGGCAATCAGCCCCAGCATTTT
>TRBJ2-7|.|many|TRBV6-2/TRBV6-3
CASSEGFGSYEQYF
TGTGCCAGCAGTGAAGGGTTTGGTAGTTACGAGCAGTACTTC
>TRBJ2-1|.|many|TRBV7-6
CASSLNQGDWYNEQFF
TGTGCCAGCAGCTTGAACCAGGGTGATTGGTACAATGAGCAGTTCTTC
>TRBJ1-2|TRBD1|.|TRBV15
CATSRDLGTAYGYTF
TGTGCCACCAGCAGAGACCTCGGGACAGCCTATGGCTACACCTTC
>TRBJ2-7|.|many|TRBV12-3/TRBV12-4
CASSLERDEQYF
TGTGCCAGCAGCCTAGAAAGGGACGAGCAGTACTTC
>TRBJ1-2|TRBD1|.|TRBV6-1
CASSPGTGARYGYTF
TGTGCCAGCAGTCCCGGGACAGGGGCTCGGTATGGCTACACCTTC
>TRBJ2-1|.|few|TRBV10-2
CASSARREVAYNEQFF
TGCGCCAGCAGTGCTCGGCGGGAAGTCGCCTACAATGAGCAGTTCTTC